This T cell receptor beta chain derives from a study of cytomegalovirus exposure and HLA in healthy donors. Germline CDR1 SGHTA, CDR2 FQGNSA. The V end was cut by 1 base, the J end by 8 bases, with 8 bases between. This CDR3 region has 12 residues. TCRdb's table, derived via immunoSEQ multiplex PCR, lists solely in-frame clones and lacks some. The data contain 200,000 to 250,000 clones, around four fifths of them seen just once; the ten biggest clones take up roughly 5.5%. What was sequenced was PBMCs. The TCR comes from a woman younger than 30 in good health and CMV-seronegative. The chain links TRBV7-2 to TRBJ1-1; D remains unclear. This CDR3 reads CASSLVRTEAFF. The CDR3 DNA sequence: TGTGCCAGCAGCTTAGTCAGAACCGAAGCTTTCTTT.